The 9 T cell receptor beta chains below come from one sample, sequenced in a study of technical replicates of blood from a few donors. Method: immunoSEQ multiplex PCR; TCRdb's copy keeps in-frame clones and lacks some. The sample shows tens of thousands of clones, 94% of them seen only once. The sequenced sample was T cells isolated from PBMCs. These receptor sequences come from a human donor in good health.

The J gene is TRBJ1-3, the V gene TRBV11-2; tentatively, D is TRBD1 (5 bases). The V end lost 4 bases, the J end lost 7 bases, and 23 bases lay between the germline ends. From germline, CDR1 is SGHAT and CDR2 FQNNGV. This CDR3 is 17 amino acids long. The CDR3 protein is CASSSWGGDLLSNTIYF. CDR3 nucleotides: TGTGCCAGCAGCTCTTGGGGGGGGGATCTACTTTCGAACACCATATATTTT.

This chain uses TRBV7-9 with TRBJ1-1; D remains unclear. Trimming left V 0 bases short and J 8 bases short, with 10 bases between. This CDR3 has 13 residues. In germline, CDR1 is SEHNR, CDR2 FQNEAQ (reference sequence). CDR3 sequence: CASSLAAGAEAFF. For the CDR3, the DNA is TGTGCCAGCAGCTTAGCTGCGGGAGCGGAAGCTTTCTTT.

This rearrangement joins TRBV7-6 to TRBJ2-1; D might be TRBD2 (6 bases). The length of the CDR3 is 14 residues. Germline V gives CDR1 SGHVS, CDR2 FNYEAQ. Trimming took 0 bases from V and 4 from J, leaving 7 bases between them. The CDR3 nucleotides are TGTGCCAGCAGCTTAGCGGGGGGATACAATGAGCAGTTCTTC. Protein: CASSLAGGYNEQFF.

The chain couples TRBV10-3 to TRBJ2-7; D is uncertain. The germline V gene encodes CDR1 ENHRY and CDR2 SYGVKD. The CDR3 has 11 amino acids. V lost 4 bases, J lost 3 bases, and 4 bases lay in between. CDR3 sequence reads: CAISVNYEQYF. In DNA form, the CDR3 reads TGTGCCATCAGTGTAAACTACGAGCAGTACTTC.

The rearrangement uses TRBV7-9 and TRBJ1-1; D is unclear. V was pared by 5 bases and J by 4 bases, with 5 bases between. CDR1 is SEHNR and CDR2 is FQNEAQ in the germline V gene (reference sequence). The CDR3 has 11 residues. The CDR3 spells CASSRGTEAFF. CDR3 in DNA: TGTGCCAGCAGCCGCGGCACTGAAGCTTTCTTT.

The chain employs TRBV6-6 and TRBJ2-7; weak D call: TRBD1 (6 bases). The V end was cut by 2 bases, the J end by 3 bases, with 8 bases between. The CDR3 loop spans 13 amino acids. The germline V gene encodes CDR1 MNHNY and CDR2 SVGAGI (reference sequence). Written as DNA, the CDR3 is TGTGCCAGCAGTTACAAGGACAGCTACGAGCAGTACTTC. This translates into CASSYKDSYEQYF.

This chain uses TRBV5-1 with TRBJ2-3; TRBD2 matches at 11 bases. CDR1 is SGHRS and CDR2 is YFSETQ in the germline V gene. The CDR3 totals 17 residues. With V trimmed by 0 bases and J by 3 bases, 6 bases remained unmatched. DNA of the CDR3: TGCGCCAGCAGCTTGGAACTAGCGGGAGTGGTGACAGATACGCAGTATTTT. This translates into CASSLELAGVVTDTQYF. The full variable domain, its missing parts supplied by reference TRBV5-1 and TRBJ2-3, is KAGVTQTPRYLIKTRGQQVTLSCSPISGHRSVSWYQQTPGQGLQFLFEYFSETQRNKGNFPGRFSGRQFSNSRSEMNVSTLELGDSALYLCASSLELAGVVTDTQYFGPGTRLTVL.

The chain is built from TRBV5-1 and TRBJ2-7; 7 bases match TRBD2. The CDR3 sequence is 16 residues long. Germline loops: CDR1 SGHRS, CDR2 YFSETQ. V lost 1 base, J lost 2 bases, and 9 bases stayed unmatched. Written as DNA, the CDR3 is TGCGCCAGCAGCTTGCTGCCCCAAGCGGGGCCCTACGAGCAGTACTTC. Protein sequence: CASSLLPQAGPYEQYF.

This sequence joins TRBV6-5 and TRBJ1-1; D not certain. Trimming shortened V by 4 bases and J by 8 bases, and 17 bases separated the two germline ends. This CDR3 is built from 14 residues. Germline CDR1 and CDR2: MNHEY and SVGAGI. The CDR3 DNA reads TGTGCCAGCAGTTCAAACGGAGGCCCTACGGAAGCTTTCTTT. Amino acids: CASSSNGGPTEAFF.